These 21 T cell receptor beta chains share one sample of origin, sequenced in a study of T cells in Graves' hyperthyroidism and ophthalmopathy. From RNA transcripts, TCR beta CDR3 regions were amplified. In the first-round RT-PCR of the TCR CDR3, the HTBI primer set was used. In TCRdb, the multiplex PCR reads were re-called with MiXCR into one record per CDR3 protein. The sample yields around 340,000 distinct CDR3 sequences, approximately 14% seen once. The sample taken for sequencing was blood. The origin of the receptors is a woman aged 30 to 39 with Graves' hyperthyroidism.

This clonotype has ten or more counts. The chain has TRBV6-1 and TRBJ2-1, with D possibly matching TRBD2 (6 bases). V lost 5 bases to trimming and J lost 0 bases, with 11 bases between them. The length of the CDR3 is 15 residues. The germline V gene has CDR1 MNHNS and CDR2 SASEGT. DNA for the CDR3: TGTGCCAGCAGTTTATCCGGGGGCTCCTACAATGAGCAGTTCTTC. Its translation is CASSLSGGSYNEQFF.

J is TRBJ2-3 and V is TRBV30, with TRBD2 matching over 9 bases. The CDR3 is 14 amino acids. The V segment lost 5 bases and the J segment 2 bases; nucleotides outside the gene matches: 5. Germline V lookup: CDR1 GTSNPN, CDR2 SVGIG (reference sequence). The CDR3 bases are TGTGCCTGGCTAGCGGGGACCCTCACAGATACGCAGTATTTT. It codes for CAWLAGTLTDTQYF. Drawing the rest from reference TRBV30 and TRBJ2-3, the complete variable domain is SQTIHQWPATLVQPVGSPLSLECTVEGTSNPNLYWYRQAAGRGLQLLFYSVGIGQISSEVPQNLSASRPQDRQFILSSKKLLLSDSGFYLCAWLAGTLTDTQYFGPGTRLTVL.

V and J are TRBV2 and TRBJ1-6, with D tentatively TRBD1 (5 bases). Germline CDR1 reads SNHLY; CDR2 reads FYNNEI. The CDR3 is 15 amino acids. The V end lost 9 bases, the J end lost 7 bases, and 19 bases lay between the germline ends. CDR3 sequence: CARSGTPTGNSPLHF. CDR3 sequence (DNA): TGTGCCAGGTCTGGGACCCCGACGGGGAATTCACCCCTCCACTTT.

This rearrangement joins TRBV20-1 to TRBJ1-3; 7 bases are shared with TRBD1. Germline V gene sequence: CDR1 DFQATT, CDR2 SNEGSKA (reference sequence). V was clipped by 4 bases and J by 2 bases; unmatched bases: 5. The CDR3 runs 14 residues. CDR3 nucleotide sequence: TGCAGTGCTAAACCTACAGGGGCTGGAAACACCATATATTTT. Protein product: CSAKPTGAGNTIYF.

The J gene is TRBJ1-6, the V gene TRBV27; no clear D. Germline V gene data show CDR1 as MNHEY and CDR2 as SMNVEV (reference sequence). The V end lost 6 bases, the J end lost 7 bases, and 19 bases lay between the germline ends. The CDR3 extends over 16 amino acids. The CDR3 DNA is TGTGCCAGCAGCCATCTTGGGAGCCTCCAGAATTCACCCCTCCACTTT. It translates to CASSHLGSLQNSPLHF.

This clonotype was counted a few times. The rearrangement joins TRBV30 to TRBJ2-7; D perhaps matches TRBD2 (5 bases). This CDR3 contains 15 residues. The V end lost 4 bases, the J end lost 7 bases, and 23 bases lay between the germline ends. Germline V gene sequence: CDR1 GTSNPN, CDR2 SVGIG (reference sequence). The CDR3 coding sequence is TGTGCCTGGACCACCGGGGTCCACCTATCGGGAGAGCAGTACTTC. As protein: CAWTTGVHLSGEQYF.

This clonotype has a count of ten or more. The rearrangement links TRBV11-1 to TRBJ2-1; D might be TRBD2 (6 bases). The CDR3 extends over 13 amino acids. Germline assignment: CDR1 SGHAT and CDR2 FQDESV (reference sequence). Trimming took 5 bases from V and 4 from J, leaving 9 bases between them. The CDR3 spells CASSAGLYNEQFF. The CDR3, as DNA: TGTGCCAGCAGCGCCGGACTATACAATGAGCAGTTCTTC. The full variable domain, with the rest looked up from reference TRBV11-1 and TRBJ2-1, is EAEVAQSPRYKITEKSQAVAFWCDPISGHATLYWYRQILGQGPELLVQFQDESVVDDSQLPKDRFSAERLKGVDSTLKIQPAELGDSAMYLCASSAGLYNEQFFGPGTRLTVL.

This clonotype has a single count. This chain joins TRBV4-1 and TRBJ1-2, with D perhaps TRBD1 (5 bases). V gave up 0 bases and J gave up 8 bases, with 13 bases separating them. The germline V gene has CDR1 MGHRA and CDR2 YSYEKL. The CDR3 contains 14 residues. CDR3 nucleotides: TGCGCCAGCAGCCAAGAGCCAGGGCGGGAGGGCTACACCTTC. As protein: CASSQEPGREGYTF.

Many counts were recorded for this clonotype. The chain uses TRBV27 and TRBJ2-7; 7 nucleotides match TRBD1. The length of the CDR3 is 14 residues. Per the germline V gene, CDR1 is MNHEY and CDR2 is SMNVEV (reference sequence). Trimming removed 7 bases from V and 5 bases from J; junction bases left unmatched: 11. The CDR3 spells CASNNDRVGHEQYF. Here the CDR3 DNA reads TGTGCCAGCAATAATGACAGGGTGGGGCACGAGCAGTACTTC.

There are many counts of this clonotype. V gene TRBV11-3 combines with J gene TRBJ2-7; possibly TRBD2 for D (5 bases). This CDR3 is built from 12 residues. With 5 bases removed from V and 8 bases from J, the gap between germline ends came to 13 bases. Germline V gene data show CDR1 as SGHNT and CDR2 as YENEEA. The chain's CDR3 is CASSRGRGQQYF. The CDR3 DNA reads TGTGCCAGCAGCCGCGGGCGCGGACAGCAGTACTTC.

Many counts were recorded for this clonotype. The V gene is TRBV27, the J gene TRBJ1-1; TRBD1 agrees at 11 bases. V was pared by 1 base and J by 6 bases, with 10 bases of the junction left unmatched. From germline, CDR1 is MNHEY and CDR2 SMNVEV (reference sequence). The CDR3 runs 17 residues. For the CDR3, the DNA is TGTGCCAGCAGTTTATTCATGGACAGGGGGCCCACCGCTGAAGCTTTCTTT. Protein product: CASSLFMDRGPTAEAFF.

A note on this clonotype: Without the conserved terminal phenylalanine or tryptophan, this CDR3 likely stems from a read error. The chain couples TRBV28 to TRBJ2-7; D possibly matches TRBD1 or TRBD2 (6 bases each). CDR1 is MDHEN, CDR2 SYDVKM, per germline. This CDR3 contains 14 residues. The CDR3 sequence: CANSLIPGAWEQYL. The CDR3 nucleotides are TGTGCCAACAGTTTAATTCCGGGGGCGTGGGAGCAGTACCTC.

To note about this clonotype: Sequence at one end of the junction differs from germline and may be a read error. The V call is TRBV7-2, the J call TRBJ1-2; TRBD1 matches 9 bases. Germline CDR1 and CDR2: SGHTA and FQGNSA. CDR3 length: 20 residues. The chain's CDR3 is CAGSLVVVPWDREFHYGYTF. CDR3 DNA: TGTGCCGGCAGCTTAGTTGTCGTGCCATGGGACAGGGAGTTCCACTATGGCTACACCTTC.

This clonotype was observed a few times. The V and J genes are TRBV9 and TRBJ2-1; D is undetermined. V was clipped by 0 bases and J by 0 bases, with 10 bases between them. Germline loops: CDR1 SGDLS, CDR2 YYNGEE. This CDR3 comprises 16 residues. CDR3 nucleotides: TGTGCCAGCAGCGTAGACAATCCAGTCTCCTACAATGAGCAGTTCTTC. This translates into CASSVDNPVSYNEQFF.

This chain connects TRBV11-2 to TRBJ2-7; D may be TRBD2 (5 bases). The CDR3 sequence is 19 residues long. From germline, CDR1 is SGHAT and CDR2 FQNNGV. Trimming took off 3 bases at V and 2 bases at J, with 26 bases between the two ends. The CDR3 region is CASSLASPGMGWEPYEQYF. The CDR3 DNA follows: TGTGCCAGCAGCTTGGCTAGTCCGGGAATGGGGTGGGAACCCTACGAGCAGTACTTC. Full variable domain (remainder filled in from reference TRBV11-2 and TRBJ2-7): EAGVAQSPRYKIIEKRQSVAFWCNPISGHATLYWYQQILGQGPKLLIQFQNNGVVDDSQLPKDRFSAERLKGVDSTLKIQPAKLEDSAVYLCASSLASPGMGWEPYEQYFGPGTRLTVT.

There are many counts of this clonotype. The chain combines TRBV20-1 with TRBJ1-1; no definite D call. Per germline, CDR1 DFQATT and CDR2 SNEGSKA (reference sequence). The CDR3 loop spans 10 amino acids. With 4 bases removed from V and 5 bases from J, the gap between germline ends came to 5 bases. The CDR3 sequence: CSATGTEAFF. Here the CDR3 DNA reads TGCAGTGCTACGGGAACTGAAGCTTTCTTT.

In its sample, this clonotype was seen many times. J is TRBJ1-2 and V is TRBV20-1; 7 bases map to TRBD1. The CDR3 is 14 residues long. Germline values: CDR1 DFQATT, CDR2 SNEGSKA (reference sequence). V shed 3 bases and J 3 bases; nucleotides not matched to a gene: 7. The CDR3 sequence: CSARAAGGDYGYTF. CDR3 nucleotides: TGCAGTGCTAGGGCCGCAGGGGGGGACTATGGCTACACCTTC.

This clonotype has ten or more counts. This rearrangement joins TRBV6-2 or TRBV6-3 to TRBJ2-2, with D hard to call. This CDR3 is 13 amino acids long. Looked up from germline, CDR1 is MNHEY and CDR2 is SVGEGT. The V and J ends lost 0 bases and 8 bases respectively, with 7 bases between them. The CDR3 sequence: CASSYSIQGELFF. The CDR3 coding sequence is TGTGCCAGCAGTTACTCGATCCAAGGGGAGCTGTTTTTT.

This chain uses TRBV5-5 with TRBJ2-4; TRBD1 is a possible D gene (5 bases). CDR3 length: 18 residues. From germline, CDR1 is SGHKS and CDR2 YYEKEE (reference sequence). With 3 bases removed from V and 0 bases from J, the gap between germline ends came to 19 bases. The CDR3 reads CASSYSGLRDLAKNIQYF. As DNA, the CDR3 is TGTGCCAGCAGCTATTCAGGGTTGCGTGATCTAGCCAAAAACATTCAGTACTTC.

The chain recombines TRBV13 with TRBJ2-7; 8 positions agree with TRBD2. Unmatched junction bases numbered 4, after V lost 0 bases and J lost 3 bases. This CDR3 is built from 15 residues. The germline V gene has CDR1 PRHDT and CDR2 FYEKMQ (reference sequence). The CDR3 coding sequence is TGTGCCAGCAGCTTAGGAGTAGCGGGGATCTACGAGCAGTACTTC. The encoded protein is CASSLGVAGIYEQYF.

The chain uses TRBV3-1 and TRBJ1-2; D perhaps matches TRBD1 (5 bases). This CDR3 region has 15 residues. V was shortened by 0 bases and J by 8 bases, with 16 bases between the two germline ends. CDR1 and CDR2 (germline): LGHDT, YNNKEL (reference sequence). CDR3 nucleotide sequence: TGTGCCAGCAGCCAAGATATTCGGGGCGCTCGAGGCTACACCTTC. This translates into CASSQDIRGARGYTF.